Following are 16 T cell receptor beta chains from one sample sequenced in a study of T cells expressing NK-cell markers. For each CDR3 protein, TCRdb gives one entry from its re-call of the 5' RACE reads, without DNA. Its listing shows fewer than 400,000 distinct CDR3 sequences. The sample consisted of blood T cells: a sorted CD56 or NKG2C T cell subset, CD4+ or CD8+ T cells, or bulk PBMC T cells (not recorded which). Every receptor here comes from a woman aged 45-65 years in good health.

This sequence joins TRBV20-1 and TRBJ2-6. This CDR3 contains 15 residues. In germline, CDR1 is DFQATT, CDR2 SNEGSKA (reference sequence). CDR3 in amino acids: CSAGGLGSGANVLTF.

The chain links TRBV6-5 to TRBJ2-7; the D gene TCRdb calls, TRBD1, cannot be checked with no DNA. CDR1 MNHEY and CDR2 SVGAGI come from the germline V gene. This CDR3 spans 14 amino acids. The CDR3 is CASSRGQGSYEQYF.

This sequence joins TRBV7-9 and TRBJ1-1; the D call from TCRdb, TRBD1, cannot be confirmed without DNA. The CDR3 is 13 amino acids. CDR1 is SEHNR and CDR2 is FQNEAQ in the germline V gene (reference sequence). CDR3 in amino acids: CASRSAPGTEAFF.

The J gene is TRBJ1-4, the V gene TRBV10-2; TCRdb gives TRBD1 as the D gene, but with no DNA this cannot be confirmed. There are 16 residues in the CDR3. The V gene's germline CDR1 is WSHSY and CDR2 SAAADI. The CDR3 here is CASSKRWGAEDEKLFF.

The chain recombines TRBV11-2 with TRBJ1-5; TCRdb's D call, TRBD1, is unchecked because there is no DNA. The CDR3 consists of 14 residues. Germline CDR1 is SGHAT and CDR2 is FQNNGV. The CDR3: CASSRDTGNQPQHF.

The V call is TRBV6-5, the J call TRBJ2-1; TCRdb's D call of TRBD2 is untestable without DNA. The CDR3 extends over 18 amino acids. Germline V gene lookup returns CDR1 MNHEY and CDR2 SVGAGI. The CDR3 spells CASSFLTSGRPKGDEQFF.

This chain uses TRBV19 with TRBJ2-3; TCRdb reports TRBD2, a call that lacks DNA to check it against. The CDR3 has 15 residues. Germline CDR1 LNHDA, CDR2 SQIVND (reference sequence). CDR3 protein: CAVAIGSPWGDTQYF.

This chain joins TRBV12-3 or TRBV12-4 and TRBJ1-2; TCRdb indicates TRBD1, and absent DNA this call remains unverified. This CDR3 is built from 14 residues. The CDR3 region is CASTNTPGQGSYTF.

V usage is TRBV9 and J usage is TRBJ2-6; TCRdb gives TRBD1 as the D gene, but with no DNA this cannot be confirmed. Germline CDR1 SGDLS, CDR2 YYNGEE. The CDR3 extends over 16 amino acids. The CDR3 loop reads CASSVVQGAGANVLTF.

The chain uses TRBV21-1 and TRBJ2-5; lacking DNA, the TRBD1 call made by TCRdb goes unchecked. TRBV21-1 counts as a pseudogene. The CDR3 runs to 15 residues. CDR3 loop: CASSRRDRVPETQYF.

The rearrangement joins TRBV5-1 to TRBJ2-7; TCRdb outputs TRBD1, but without DNA this stays unchecked. Germline values: CDR1 SGHRS, CDR2 YFSETQ. There are 16 residues in the CDR3. CDR3 protein: CASSYRERPTGYEQYF. The variable domain in full, with the rest retrieved from reference TRBV5-1 and TRBJ2-7, is KAGVTQTPRYLIKTRGQQVTLSCSPISGHRSVSWYQQTPGQGLQFLFEYFSETQRNKGNFPGRFSGRQFSNSRSEMNVSTLELGDSALYLCASSYRERPTGYEQYFGPGTRLTVT.

The CDR3 spells CASRASLTDTQYF. The genes are TRBV4-1 and TRBJ2-3; TCRdb calls TRBD2, which cannot be checked without DNA. Germline V gives CDR1 MGHRA, CDR2 YSYEKL. The CDR3 spans 13 residues.

CDR3 region: CASSFTPGPTTEAFF. The chain couples TRBV5-1 to TRBJ1-1. The CDR3 runs 15 residues. Per the germline V gene, CDR1 is SGHRS and CDR2 is YFSETQ.

The rearrangement uses TRBV12-3 or TRBV12-4 and TRBJ2-1. The length of the CDR3 is 12 residues. The CDR3 region is CASSLGGVGSFF.

This sequence joins TRBV15 and TRBJ2-2; lacking DNA, the TRBD1 call made by TCRdb goes unchecked. Germline V gene data show CDR1 as LNHNV and CDR2 as YYDKDF (reference sequence). This CDR3 region has 15 residues. The CDR3 spells CATSGTQGSTGELFF.

This chain uses TRBV12-3 or TRBV12-4 with TRBJ2-2; TCRdb lists TRBD2, though no DNA is available to test this call. This CDR3 is built from 15 residues. The CDR3: CASSPRDLNTGELFF.